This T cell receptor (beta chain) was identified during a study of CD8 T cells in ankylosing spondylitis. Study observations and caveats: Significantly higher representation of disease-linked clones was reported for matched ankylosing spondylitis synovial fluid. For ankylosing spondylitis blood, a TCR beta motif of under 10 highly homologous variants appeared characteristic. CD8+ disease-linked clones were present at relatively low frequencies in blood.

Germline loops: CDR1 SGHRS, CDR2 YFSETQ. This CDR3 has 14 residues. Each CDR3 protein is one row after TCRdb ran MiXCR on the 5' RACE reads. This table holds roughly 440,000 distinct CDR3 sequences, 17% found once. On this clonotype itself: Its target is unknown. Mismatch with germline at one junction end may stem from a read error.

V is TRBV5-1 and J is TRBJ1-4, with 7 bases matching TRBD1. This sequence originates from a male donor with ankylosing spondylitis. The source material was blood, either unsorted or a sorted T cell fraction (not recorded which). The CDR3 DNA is TGCGCCAGCAGCTGGGACAGAACTTATGAAAAACTGTTTTTT. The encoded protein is CASSWDRTYEKLFF.